In this sample, the clone carrying this T cell receptor (beta chain) turned up a few times. Its antigen is unknown. Each unsorted sample relied on about 90 million PBMCs as its source of genomic DNA. Sequenced by immunoSEQ multiplex PCR; TCRdb stores in-frame clones only, minus some. This table has fewer than 700,000 clones, roughly four fifths appearing once. This entry is derived from a study of shared clonotypes between healthy human individuals. Study overall: The cohort had two women and three men, ages 18 to 49. Overall study findings and caveats: Few donors limited the genetic and exposure-history diversity represented. Measured sharing among donors was expected to vary with sequencing depth.

Looked up from germline, CDR1 is LNHNV and CDR2 is YYDKDF (reference sequence). V was shortened by 1 base and J by 1 base, with 10 bases between the two germline ends. The CDR3 extends over 16 amino acids. This chain joins TRBV15 and TRBJ2-2, with D unclear. The receptor comes from a woman in her thirties or forties in good health. Some clones in this sample may be carry-over from other donors' samples. Sequencing was performed on PBMCs. CDR3 in DNA: TGTGCCACCAGCAGAGGATTTAGAGGGAACACCGGGGAGCTGTTTTTT. This translates into CATSRGFRGNTGELFF.